This T cell receptor beta chain was identified in a study of OX40 agonist ivuxolimab in advanced cancers. With respect to the entire study: Ivuxolimab was a fully human IgG2 agonistic monoclonal antibody targeting the costimulatory receptor OX40 (CD134). Intravenous ivuxolimab was administered to patients every 2 weeks at six dose levels: 0.01, 0.1, 0.3, 1.5, 3 and 10 mg/kg. Among the roughly 54 dose-escalation patients, about 19 had hepatocellular carcinoma, roughly 15 melanoma, 9 renal cell carcinoma and 9 head and neck cancer. In the dose-escalation cohort, approximately 82% of patients were male, and the mean age was approximately 60 years, with a range of about 20 to 79. Patients were allowed to have had prior anti-PD-1, anti-PD-L1 or anti-CTLA-4 therapy, and 40% of the dose-escalation patients had previously received checkpoint inhibitors. Partial responses occurred in three dose-escalation patients: two with cutaneous melanoma and one with hepatocellular carcinoma. Peripheral TCRbeta sequencing was intended to test whether TCR sequence diversity was altered and clonal T-cell expansion was caused by ivuxolimab. The paper covers the monotherapy dose-escalation part of the phase I ivuxolimab trial, which included N of about 56 patients. Results and caveats for the whole study, not just this receptor: Antigen specificity was not determined for the clonally expanded peripheral T cells. Low levels of normalized T-cell clonal expansion were also seen in some nonresponding patients. At doses from 0.1 to 3.0 mg/kg, clonal expansion was seen in both CD4+ and CD8+ blood T cells between baseline and week 6. After ivuxolimab, expanded clones were on average more numerous among CD8+ T cells than among CD4+ T cells. In the 0.1-3.0 mg/kg groups, partial responders were among the patients with the lowest normalized peripheral clonal expansion, particularly in CD8+ T cells.

The trial excluded patients who had a history of autoimmune disease or who were on systemic immunosuppression. Peripheral blood for TCR sequencing was collected from all dose cohorts at baseline, on cycle 4 day 1, and on cycle 7 day 1. The samples were drawn from a first-in-human, open-label, multicenter phase I dose-escalation trial of ivuxolimab. Adults with locally advanced or metastatic melanoma, renal cell carcinoma, hepatocellular carcinoma or head and neck squamous cell carcinoma were enrolled in the trial. CD4+ and CD8+ T cells were sorted separately from peripheral blood before TCR sequencing. Details on this clone: The clone's antigen remains unknown. Base-call qualities are not available, and no considerably larger clone is one nucleotide away.

For sequencing of the TCRbeta CDR3 region, genomic DNA was extracted from the sorted cells. TCRbeta CDR3 regions were sequenced using the immunoSEQ Assay. Imported from immuneACCESS, the table was reduced by TCRdb to in-frame sequences with V and J called. These copies leave out some clones; in studies compared against another copy, an unresolved V gene accounts for under half, and the cause of the remainder is not known. This sample comprises some 89,000 clones, roughly four fifths of them detected only once. The leading ten clones occupy 1.5% to 2% of the sample. For CDR1 and CDR2, the germline V gene lists SGHTA and FQGNSA. Trimming costs V 2 bases and J 9 bases, and their ends lie 8 bases apart. From its cysteine to its phenylalanine, the CDR3 spans 11 amino acids. The retained sequence is limited to the CDR3, 33 bases, with the frame set at the first base.

This TCR was sampled from an adult with an advanced solid tumor such as melanoma, head and neck, liver or kidney cancer. This sample comprised CD4+ or CD8+ T cells sorted from blood, obtained in a trial of the OX40 agonist ivuxolimab. The chain employs TRBV7-2 and TRBJ2-7; no confident D gene assignment can be made. The DNA sequence is given as TGTGCCAGCAGCTTATACACCGTGCAGTACTTC. Its translation reads: CASSLYTVQYF.